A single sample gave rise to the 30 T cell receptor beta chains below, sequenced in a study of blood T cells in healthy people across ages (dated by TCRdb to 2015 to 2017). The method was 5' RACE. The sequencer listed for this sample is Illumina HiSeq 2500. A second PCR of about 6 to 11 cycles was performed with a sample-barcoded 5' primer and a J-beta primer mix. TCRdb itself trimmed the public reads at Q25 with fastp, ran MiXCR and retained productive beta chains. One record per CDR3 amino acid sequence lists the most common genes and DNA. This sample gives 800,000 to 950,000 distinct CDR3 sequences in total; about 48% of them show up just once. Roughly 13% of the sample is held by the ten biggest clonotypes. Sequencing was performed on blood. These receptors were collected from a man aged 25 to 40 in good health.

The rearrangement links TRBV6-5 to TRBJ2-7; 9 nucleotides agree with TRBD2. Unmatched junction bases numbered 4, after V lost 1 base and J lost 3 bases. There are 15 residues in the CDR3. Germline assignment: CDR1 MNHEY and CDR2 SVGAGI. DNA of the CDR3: TGTGCCAGCAGTTACTTGGCGGGGGGGAACTACGAGCAGTACTTC. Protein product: CASSYLAGGNYEQYF.

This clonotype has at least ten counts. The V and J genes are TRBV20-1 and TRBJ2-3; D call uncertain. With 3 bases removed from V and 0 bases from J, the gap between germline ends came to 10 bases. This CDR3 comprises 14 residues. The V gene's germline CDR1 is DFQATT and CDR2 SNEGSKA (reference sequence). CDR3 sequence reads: CSASPFTSTDTQYF. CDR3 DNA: TGCAGTGCTAGCCCCTTTACTAGCACAGATACGCAGTATTTT.

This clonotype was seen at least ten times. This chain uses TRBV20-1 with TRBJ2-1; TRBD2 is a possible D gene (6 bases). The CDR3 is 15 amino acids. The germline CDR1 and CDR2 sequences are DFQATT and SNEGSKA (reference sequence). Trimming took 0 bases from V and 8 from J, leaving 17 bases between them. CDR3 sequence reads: CSARDLGDWDHEQFF. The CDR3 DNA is TGCAGTGCTAGAGATCTAGGGGACTGGGACCATGAGCAGTTCTTC.

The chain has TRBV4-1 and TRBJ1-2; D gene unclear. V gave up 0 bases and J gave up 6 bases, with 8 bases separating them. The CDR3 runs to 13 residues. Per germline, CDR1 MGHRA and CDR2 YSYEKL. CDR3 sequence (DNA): TGCGCCAGCAGCCAAGAATTAAACAATGGCTACACCTTC. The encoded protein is CASSQELNNGYTF.

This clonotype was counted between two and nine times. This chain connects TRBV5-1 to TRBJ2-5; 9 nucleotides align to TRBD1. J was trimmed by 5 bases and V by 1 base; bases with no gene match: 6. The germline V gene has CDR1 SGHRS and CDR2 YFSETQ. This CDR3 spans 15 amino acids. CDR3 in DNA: TGCGCCAGCAGCTTGAGCCGGACAGGGGACGAGACCCAGTACTTC. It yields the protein CASSLSRTGDETQYF. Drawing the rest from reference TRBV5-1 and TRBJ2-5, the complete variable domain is KAGVTQTPRYLIKTRGQQVTLSCSPISGHRSVSWYQQTPGQGLQFLFEYFSETQRNKGNFPGRFSGRQFSNSRSEMNVSTLELGDSALYLCASSLSRTGDETQYFGPGTRLLVL.

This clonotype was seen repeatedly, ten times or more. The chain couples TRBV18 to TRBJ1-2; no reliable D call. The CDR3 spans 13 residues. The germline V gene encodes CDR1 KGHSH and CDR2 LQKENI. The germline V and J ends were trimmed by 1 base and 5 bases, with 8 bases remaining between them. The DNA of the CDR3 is TGTGCCAGCTCACCACGTGCCAGTTATGGCTACACCTTC. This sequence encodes CASSPRASYGYTF.

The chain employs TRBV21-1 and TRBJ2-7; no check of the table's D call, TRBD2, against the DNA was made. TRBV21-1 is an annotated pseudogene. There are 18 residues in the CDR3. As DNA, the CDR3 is TGTGCCAGCAGCAAAGTGGCGCGCCTAGCGGGGGGCACCTACGAGCAGTACTTC. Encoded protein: CASSKVARLAGGTYEQYF.

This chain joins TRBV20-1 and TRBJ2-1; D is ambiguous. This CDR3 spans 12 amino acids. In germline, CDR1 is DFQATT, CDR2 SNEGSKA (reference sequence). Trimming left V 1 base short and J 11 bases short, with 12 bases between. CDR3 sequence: CSARGGRYKQFF. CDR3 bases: TGCAGTGCTAGAGGAGGCCGTTATAAGCAGTTCTTC.

This CDR3 is CASSLNGASSYNEQFF. The CDR3, as DNA: TGCGCCAGCAGCTTGAACGGGGCGAGCTCCTACAATGAGCAGTTCTTC. This sequence joins TRBV5-1 and TRBJ2-1, with D perhaps TRBD1 or TRBD2 (5 bases each). Per the germline V gene, CDR1 is SGHRS and CDR2 is YFSETQ. This CDR3 spans 16 amino acids. V shed 1 base and J shed 0 bases, with 11 bases lying between them. The entire variable domain, with the rest obtained from reference TRBV5-1 and TRBJ2-1, is as follows: KAGVTQTPRYLIKTRGQQVTLSCSPISGHRSVSWYQQTPGQGLQFLFEYFSETQRNKGNFPGRFSGRQFSNSRSEMNVSTLELGDSALYLCASSLNGASSYNEQFFGPGTRLTVL.

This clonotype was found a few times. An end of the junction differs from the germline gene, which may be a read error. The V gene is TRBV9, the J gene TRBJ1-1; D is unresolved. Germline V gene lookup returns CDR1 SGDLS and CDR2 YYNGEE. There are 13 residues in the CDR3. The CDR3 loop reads CASSVGGRTEAFF. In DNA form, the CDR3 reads TGTGCCAGCAGTGTAGGAGGGAGGACTGAAGCTTTCTTT.

This chain's CDR3 is CASSQRTSGLYNEQFF. DNA of the CDR3: TGCGCCAGCAGCCAGAGGACTAGCGGACTTTACAATGAGCAGTTCTTC. The chain is built from TRBV4-3 and TRBJ2-1, with TRBD2 matching over 10 bases. The CDR3 contains 16 residues. The germline V gene has CDR1 LGHNA and CDR2 YSLEER. With V trimmed by 3 bases and J by 4 bases, 6 bases remained unmatched.

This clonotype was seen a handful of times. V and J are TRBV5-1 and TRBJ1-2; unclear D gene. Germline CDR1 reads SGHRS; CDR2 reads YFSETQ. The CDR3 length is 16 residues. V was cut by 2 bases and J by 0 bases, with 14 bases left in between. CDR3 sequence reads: CASSFGYPTSNYGYTF. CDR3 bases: TGCGCCAGCAGCTTTGGTTATCCCACCTCTAACTATGGCTACACCTTC.

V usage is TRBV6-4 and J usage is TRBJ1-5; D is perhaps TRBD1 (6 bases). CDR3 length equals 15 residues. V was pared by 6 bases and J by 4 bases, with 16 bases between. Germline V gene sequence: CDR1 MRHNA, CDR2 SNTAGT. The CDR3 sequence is CASSTNSGQNQPQHF. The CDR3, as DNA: TGTGCCAGCAGCACGAACTCGGGACAAAATCAGCCCCAGCATTTT.

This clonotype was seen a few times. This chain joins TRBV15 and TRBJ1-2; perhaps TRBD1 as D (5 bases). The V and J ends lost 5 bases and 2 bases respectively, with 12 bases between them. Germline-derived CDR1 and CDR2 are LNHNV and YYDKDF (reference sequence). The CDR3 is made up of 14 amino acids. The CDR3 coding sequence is TGTGCCACCAGCCCGGGGAGGGGAAACTATGGCTACACCTTC. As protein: CATSPGRGNYGYTF.

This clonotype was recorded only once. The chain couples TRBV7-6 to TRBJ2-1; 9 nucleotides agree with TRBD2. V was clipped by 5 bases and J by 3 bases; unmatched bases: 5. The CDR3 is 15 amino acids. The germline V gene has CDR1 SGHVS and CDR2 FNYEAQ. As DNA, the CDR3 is TGTGCCAGCAGCACTCAGCGGGGGGACTACAATGAGCAGTTCTTC. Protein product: CASSTQRGDYNEQFF.

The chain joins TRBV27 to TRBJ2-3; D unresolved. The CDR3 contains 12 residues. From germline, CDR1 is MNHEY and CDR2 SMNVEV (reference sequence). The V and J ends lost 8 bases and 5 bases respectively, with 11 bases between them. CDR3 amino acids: CASSRPLDTQYF. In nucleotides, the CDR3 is TGTGCCAGCTCCCGCCCTTTAGATACGCAGTATTTT.

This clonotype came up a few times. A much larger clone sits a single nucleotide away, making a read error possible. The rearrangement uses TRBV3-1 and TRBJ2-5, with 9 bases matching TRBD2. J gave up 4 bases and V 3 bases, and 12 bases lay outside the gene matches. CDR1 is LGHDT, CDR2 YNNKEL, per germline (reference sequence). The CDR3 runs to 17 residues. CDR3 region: CASSHLGARGGGETQYF. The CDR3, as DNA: TGTGCCAGCAGCCACTTGGGCGCGCGGGGGGGTGGAGAGACCCAGTACTTC.

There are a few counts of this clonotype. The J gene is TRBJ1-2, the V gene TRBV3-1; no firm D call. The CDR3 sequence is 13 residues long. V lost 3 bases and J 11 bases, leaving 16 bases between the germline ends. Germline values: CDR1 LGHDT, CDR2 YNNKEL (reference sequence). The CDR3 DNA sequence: TGTGCCAGCAGCCACCCTGACCGCGGTGGTTACACCTTC. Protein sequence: CASSHPDRGGYTF.

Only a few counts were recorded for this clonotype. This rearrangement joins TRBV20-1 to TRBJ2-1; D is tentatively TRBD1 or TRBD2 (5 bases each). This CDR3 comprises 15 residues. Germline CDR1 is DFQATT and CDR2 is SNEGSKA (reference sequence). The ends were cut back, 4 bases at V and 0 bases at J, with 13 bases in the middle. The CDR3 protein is CSANHGASSYNEQFF. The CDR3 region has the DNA TGCAGTGCTAACCACGGGGCTAGCTCCTACAATGAGCAGTTCTTC.

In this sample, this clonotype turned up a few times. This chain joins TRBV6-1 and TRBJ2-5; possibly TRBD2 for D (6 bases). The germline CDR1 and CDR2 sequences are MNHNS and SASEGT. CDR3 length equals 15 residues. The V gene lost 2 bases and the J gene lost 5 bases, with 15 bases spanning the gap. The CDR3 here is CASSETHTGEETQYF. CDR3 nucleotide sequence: TGTGCCAGCAGTGAAACCCACACGGGGGAGGAGACCCAGTACTTC.

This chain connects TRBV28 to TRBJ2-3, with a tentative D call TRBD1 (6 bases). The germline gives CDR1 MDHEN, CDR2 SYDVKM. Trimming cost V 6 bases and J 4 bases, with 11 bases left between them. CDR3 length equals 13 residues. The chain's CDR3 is CASRYRAADTQYF. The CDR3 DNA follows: TGTGCCAGCAGGTACAGGGCCGCAGATACGCAGTATTTT. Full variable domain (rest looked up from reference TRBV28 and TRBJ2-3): DVKVTQSSRYLVKRTGEKVFLECVQDMDHENMFWYRQDPGLGLRLIYFSYDVKMKEKGDIPEGYSVSREKKERFSLILESASTNQTSMYLCASRYRAADTQYFGPGTRLTVL.

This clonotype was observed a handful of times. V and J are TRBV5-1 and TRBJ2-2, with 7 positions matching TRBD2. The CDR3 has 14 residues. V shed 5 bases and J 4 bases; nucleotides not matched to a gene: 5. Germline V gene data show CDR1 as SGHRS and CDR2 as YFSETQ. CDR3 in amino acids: CASRRDYLTGELFF. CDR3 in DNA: TGCGCCAGCAGGAGGGACTATCTCACCGGGGAGCTGTTTTTT.

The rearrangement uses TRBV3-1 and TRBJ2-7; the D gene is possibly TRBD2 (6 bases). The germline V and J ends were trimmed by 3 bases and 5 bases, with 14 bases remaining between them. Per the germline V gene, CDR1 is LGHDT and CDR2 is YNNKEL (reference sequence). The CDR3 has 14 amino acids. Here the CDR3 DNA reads TGTGCCAGCAGCCAGGGGAGGACTTACGACGAGCAGTACTTC. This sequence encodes CASSQGRTYDEQYF.

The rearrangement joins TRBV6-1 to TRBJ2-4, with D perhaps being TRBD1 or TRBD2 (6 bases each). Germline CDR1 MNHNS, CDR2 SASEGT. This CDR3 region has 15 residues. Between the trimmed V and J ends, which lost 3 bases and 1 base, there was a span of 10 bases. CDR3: CASSDQGRAKNIQYF. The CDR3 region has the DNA TGTGCCAGCAGTGACCAGGGGAGGGCCAAAAACATTCAGTACTTC.

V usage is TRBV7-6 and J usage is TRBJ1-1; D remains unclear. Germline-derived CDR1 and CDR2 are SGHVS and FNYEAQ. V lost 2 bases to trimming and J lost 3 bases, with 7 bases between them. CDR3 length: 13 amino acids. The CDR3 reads CASSLFGDTEAFF. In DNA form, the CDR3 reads TGTGCCAGCAGCTTATTTGGGGACACTGAAGCTTTCTTT.

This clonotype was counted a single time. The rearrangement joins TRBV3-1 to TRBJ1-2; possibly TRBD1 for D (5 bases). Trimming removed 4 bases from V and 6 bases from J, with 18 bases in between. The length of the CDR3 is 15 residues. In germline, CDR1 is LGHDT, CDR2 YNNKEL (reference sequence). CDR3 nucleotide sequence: TGTGCCAGCAGCCCTGACCCAGGGCCCTCTGATGGCTACACCTTC. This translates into CASSPDPGPSDGYTF.

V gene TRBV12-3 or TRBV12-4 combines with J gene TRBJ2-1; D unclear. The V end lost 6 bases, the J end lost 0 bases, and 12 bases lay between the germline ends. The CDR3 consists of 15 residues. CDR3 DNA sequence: TGTGCCAGCAGAAGGACGGTCAGCTCCTACAATGAGCAGTTCTTC. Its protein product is CASRRTVSSYNEQFF.

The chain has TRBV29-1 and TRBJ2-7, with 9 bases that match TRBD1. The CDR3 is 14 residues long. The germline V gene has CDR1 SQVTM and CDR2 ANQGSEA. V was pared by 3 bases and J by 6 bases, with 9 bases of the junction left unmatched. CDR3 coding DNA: TGCAGCGTTGAGAAAGGGACAGGGCAAGGCGAGCAGTACTTC. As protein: CSVEKGTGQGEQYF.

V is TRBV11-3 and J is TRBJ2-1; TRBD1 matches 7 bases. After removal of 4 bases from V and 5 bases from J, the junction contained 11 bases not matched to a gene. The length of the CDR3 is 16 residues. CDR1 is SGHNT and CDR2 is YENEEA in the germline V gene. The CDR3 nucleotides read TGTGCCAGCAGCTCCCGCCTGACAGGGAACAACAATGAGCAGTTCTTC. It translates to CASSSRLTGNNNEQFF.

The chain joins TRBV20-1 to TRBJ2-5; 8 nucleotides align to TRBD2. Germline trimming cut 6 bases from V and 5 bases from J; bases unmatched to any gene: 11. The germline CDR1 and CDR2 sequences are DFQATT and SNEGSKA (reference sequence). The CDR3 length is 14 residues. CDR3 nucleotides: TGCAGTGCCCCGGACGCGGGGGGCTCCGAGACCCAGTACTTC. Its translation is CSAPDAGGSETQYF.